This TCR beta chain originates from a study of CD8 T cells in ankylosing spondylitis (dated by TCRdb to 2016 to 2017). About the investigation overall: The study set out to find disease-linked TCR variants by profiling T cell receptor beta repertoires in ankylosing spondylitis patients and healthy donors. The full study cohort was made up of about 25 ankylosing spondylitis patients and 95 to 130 healthy donors. Peripheral blood samples were taken, and synovial fluid was additionally collected from ankylosing spondylitis patients. Broad study findings and their caveats: The disease-linked clones had a CD8+ phenotype and were found at relatively low frequencies in peripheral blood. Significant enrichment of the disease-linked clones was reported in matched synovial fluid samples from ankylosing spondylitis patients. Some TCR beta motif variants had previously been reported in synovial fluid and blood of reactive arthritis patients, which suggested common disease-initiation mechanisms. A TCR beta motif made up of fewer than 10 highly homologous amino acid variants appeared to be characteristic of blood from ankylosing spondylitis patients.

This clonotype was found a few times. The target of this receptor is not known. Qualities for individual bases were not recorded, and no much larger clone is one base off. Sequencing used an Illumina HiSeq 2500. Quantitative 5'-RACE with molecular barcodes was used to prepare TCR beta libraries. The original methods were these. Disease-linked TCR variants were identified with a new computational method built on a probabilistic model of VDJ rearrangement. Using fastp trimming at Q25 and MiXCR clonotype assembly, TCRdb reanalyzed the public sequencing data and kept in-frame beta chains. Rows with one shared CDR3 protein collapse into an entry with the most common genes and DNA. These V and J calls derive from TCRdb rather than the authors' analysis. The sample table contains around 180,000 distinct CDR3 sequences; only one count was recorded for 10% to 15% of them. In total, the top ten clones hold roughly 9.6% of the sample.

At the junction V is shortened by 5 bases and J by 1 base, with 14 bases in between. The CDR3 numbers 15 residues from cysteine through phenylalanine. CDR3 DNA only is kept here, 45 bases in frame from base 1. In the germline V gene, CDR1 corresponds to SGHVS and CDR2 to FQNEAQ. The source material was blood, either unsorted or a sorted T cell fraction (not recorded which). Recombination joined TRBV7-8 with TRBJ1-1, with the D gene not clear enough to name. The clonotype originates from a female donor with ankylosing spondylitis or in good health (not recorded which). The CDR3 here reads CASSVRRETNTEAFF. The DNA sequence follows: TGTGCCAGCAGCGTACGACGGGAAACGAACACTGAAGCTTTCTTT.